The present T cell receptor (beta chain) was sequenced within a study of radiation and T cells in renal cell carcinoma. General study results and limits: Baseline intratumoral clonotype presence is unknown without pretreatment biopsies. In blood, top tumor clones expanded by 2 weeks, shrinking by 4.

Regarding time point: blood 4 weeks post-SBRT, at nephrectomy. As to treatment: 15 Gy SBRT to primary tumor, nephrectomy 4 weeks later. Nephrectomy followed 15 Gy stereotactic body radiation by 4 weeks. Clear cell pathology was present in this patient's renal cell carcinoma. Germline V gives CDR1 SGHRS, CDR2 YFSETQ. V trimming: 0 bases; J trimming: 0 bases; junction bases outside the gene matches: 3. The CDR3 runs to 17 residues. The repertoire was sequenced with immunoSEQ multiplex PCR; TCRdb's copy has only in-frame clones and lacks some. The data show around 81,000 clones, around 85% seen once. Turning to this clone: The antigen remains unidentified. Within the sample, other DNA sequences also encode this same CDR3.

The rearrangement uses TRBV5-1 and TRBJ2-1; 10 bases are shared with TRBD2. Sequencing used blood, obtained from a patient whose treatment included radiotherapy and nephrectomy. This receptor was obtained from a man aged 50-59 years with renal cell carcinoma. CDR3 residues: CASSLEASGSSYNEQFF. In nucleotides, the CDR3 is TGCGCCAGCAGCTTGGAGGCTAGCGGGAGCTCCTACAATGAGCAGTTCTTC.